This TCR beta chain is from a study of T cell responses to AZD1222 COVID-19 vaccine. General study findings and limits: Donors were chiefly white British, with a greater number of females, and clonal diversity was perhaps underestimated.

TCRdb's table, derived via immunoSEQ multiplex PCR, lists solely in-frame clones and lacks some. The table records roughly 150,000 clones, around 88% of them present only once. This CDR3 has 14 residues. V lost 5 bases and J 3 bases, leaving 14 bases between the germline ends. CDR1 and CDR2 from the germline V gene are SGHKS and YYEKEE (reference sequence). In its sample, this clone was seen once. Its antigen is as yet unknown. The sample here was peripheral blood, taken on day 0 of AZD1222 vaccination. The J gene is TRBJ1-1, the V gene TRBV5-5; the D gene is possibly TRBD1 (5 bases). The source of this sequence is an adult in good health. The CDR3: CASRTLQGDTEAFF. CDR3 DNA: TGTGCCAGCAGGACCCTTCAGGGAGACACTGAAGCTTTCTTT.